A selection of T cell receptor beta chains follows, all from one sample in a study of shared clonotypes between healthy human individuals. Profiled with immunoSEQ multiplex PCR; TCRdb holds only in-frame clones, not every one. This sample has about 2 million clones, with less than 95% found just once. Specimen: naive CD8+ T cells sorted from blood. The receptors stem from a man aged 18-30 years in good health. The conserved cysteine and the conserved F or W are not part of the CDR3 here.

v_gene,j_gene,CDR3aa
TRBV13,TRBJ2-2,ASSTAGQGRGELF
TRBV2,TRBJ1-5,ASSEALRENVGNQPQH
TRBV11-2,TRBJ2-7,ASSYLGEQY
TRBV5-6,TRBJ1-3,ASSLDPGLSRGPGNTIY
TRBV27,TRBJ2-5,ASSLVGGETQY
TRBV7-2,TRBJ2-7,ASSLGSRGYEQY
TRBV15,TRBJ2-7,ATSSLGGLAGEGSYEQY
TRBV11-2,TRBJ2-7,ASSLVGSREPSLEQY
TRBV4-2,TRBJ2-3,ASSLVGLVSTDTQY
TRBV7-3,TRBJ2-1,ASSPEGRPAYNEQF
TRBV5-6,TRBJ2-7,ASSLVADYEQY
TRBV27,TRBJ1-4,ASSKTGTEEKLF
TRBV7-9,TRBJ1-5,ASSGDWNQPQH
TRBV19,TRBJ1-1,ASSIGGQDITEAF
TRBV6-1,TRBJ2-7,ASSEALTGAEQY
TRBV18,TRBJ1-5,ASSSVGGAFLSNQPQH
TRBV5-1,TRBJ2-1,ASSPTTGGGSYNEQF
TRBV13,TRBJ1-1,ASSPQGGNTEAF
TRBV11-2,TRBJ2-3,ASRPINQIRDTQY
TRBV7-8,TRBJ1-1,ASSLAMAGGKNTEAF
TRBV4-1,TRBJ2-7,ASSQGRGGIYEQY
TRBV13,TRBJ2-7,ASSPRSAGEQY
TRBV4-1,TRBJ2-2,ASSPTTNTGELF
TRBV19,TRBJ2-7,ASSPWTVPSTSYEQY
TRBV4-3,TRBJ2-7,ASSQGGSSYEQY
TRBV19,TRBJ2-3,ASSIDPFPGQGEEDTQY
TRBV6-5,TRBJ2-1,ASSYPPEQF
TRBV28,TRBJ2-7,ASSFRLNSYEQY
TRBV18,TRBJ1-1,ASSPPGPGGTEAF
TRBV10-1,TRBJ1-1,ASSGPGTGGLATEAF
TRBV9,TRBJ2-4,ASSVALGGNIQY
TRBV13,TRBJ1-1,ASSLEGGLNTEAF
TRBV4-3,TRBJ2-1,ASSPKLGYLAGGNDEQF
TRBV2,TRBJ1-4,ASSELDSLNEKLF
TRBV11-3,TRBJ2-3,ASSSGTDTQY
TRBV4-3,TRBJ2-7,ASSQDHGEMTYEQY
TRBV6-1,TRBJ1-5,ASSECRSASCNQPQH
TRBV5-1,TRBJ2-5,ASISWDETQY
TRBV6-5,TRBJ1-1,ASSFGTVNTEAF
TRBV7-8,TRBJ1-6,ASSLDIGSSYNSPLH
TRBV27,TRBJ2-1,ASSLAGGYNEQF
TRBV7-7,TRBJ2-1,ASSAGLADYNEQF
TRBV6-6,TRBJ2-7,ASSYSVQGSSYEQY
TRBV6-6,TRBJ2-1,ASLTPAVNEQF
TRBV11-2,TRBJ2-7,ASSTGSYEQY
TRBV6-5,TRBJ1-5,ASSQTGYNQPQH
TRBV5-4,TRBJ1-2,ASSLAGLGYGYT
TRBV6-1,TRBJ1-5,ASSEGYNRVGSNQPQH
TRBV4-3,TRBJ2-1,ASSQGRARGYNEQF
TRBV4-1,TRBJ2-7,ASSNSGDYEQY
TRBV5-3,TRBJ1-2,ARSRDRAFYGYT
TRBV7-9,TRBJ2-7,ASSPPPGERYEQY
TRBV9,TRBJ1-2,ASSVTGGDGYT
TRBV7-9,TRBJ2-2,ASSFGSGTGELF
TRBV10-3,TRBJ2-2,AISDGGDTGELF
TRBV27,TRBJ2-5,ASSLSGGKETQY
TRBV7-2,TRBJ1-1,ASSYPGGLGTEAF